This TCR beta chain came from a study of shared clonotypes between healthy human individuals. Regarding this clone: No antigen is known for it.

The test was conducted at deep level. Some clones are missing from TCRdb's copy, which holds only in-frame ones; the method was immunoSEQ multiplex PCR. The data show under 1,100,000 clones, 65% to 75% seen once. Regarding the study as a whole: Generally, naive subsets came out with larger estimated richness than memory subsets.

From germline, CDR1 is SNHLY and CDR2 FYNNEI. The V end lost 8 bases, the J end lost 0 bases, and 14 bases lay between the germline ends. This CDR3 spans 15 amino acids. The sequence was obtained from a man aged 18 to 30 in good health. Sequenced material: memory CD4+ T cells sorted from blood. This sample's subset: CD45RA-negative fraction. The rearrangement links TRBV2 to TRBJ2-1; possible D gene TRBD2, 5 bases. The CDR3 DNA reads TGTGCCAGCGTGAGGGAAACGAGCTCCTACAATGAGCAGTTCTTC. This sequence encodes CASVRETSSYNEQFF.